This T cell receptor (beta chain) was found in a study of cytomegalovirus exposure and HLA in healthy donors. Overall study results and limits: Researchers counted 180 or so TCR beta chains as cytomegalovirus-associated.

V shed 2 bases, J shed 4 bases, and the junction held 18 bases outside the gene matches. The CDR3 runs 19 residues. Germline V lookup: CDR1 SGHNT, CDR2 YENEEA. For this clone: Antigen specificity is unknown.

The PCR contained 60 Vbeta and 13 Jbeta primers. Study processing details: An analysis performed later counted 60 million to 90 million unique TCR beta chains (roughly 11 million of them shared). TCRdb's copy holds only in-frame clones and misses some; the assay was immunoSEQ multiplex PCR. From that table come the V and J calls and clone size; the DNA was used to work out D and trimming. The table has approximately 210,000 clones, around 83% seen once. The receptor was derived from a woman in her thirties or forties in good health and CMV-seronegative. Sequencing was done on a sample of PBMCs. The chain couples TRBV11-3 to TRBJ1-1; TRBD1 aligns across 8 bases. The chain's CDR3 is CASSLIKRTGIFGSTEAFF. CDR3 nucleotide sequence: TGTGCCAGCAGCTTAATAAAAAGGACAGGGATTTTTGGGAGCACTGAAGCTTTCTTT.